The T cell receptor (beta chain) under discussion was sequenced for a study of T-cell memory formation after mild COVID-19. Whole-study findings and limits: Of the contracting clones, CD4+ ones lay mainly in CM and EM, and CD8+ ones in EMRA. Prior to infection, memory already included some responding clones, suggesting cross-reactive memory joined.

With constant-segment primers, 5'RACE yielded cDNA libraries of TCR alpha and TCR beta that carried sample barcodes and UMIs. In TCRdb, the 5' RACE reads were re-called with MiXCR into one record per CDR3 protein. Among about 350,000 distinct CDR3 sequences listed, roughly an eighth were seen once. Trimming removed 4 bases from V and 6 bases from J, with 16 bases in between. The germline V gene encodes CDR1 MNHEY and CDR2 SVGEGT. This CDR3 is 14 amino acids long. Regarding this clonotype: Its specificity is not known.

The chain uses TRBV6-2 or TRBV6-3 and TRBJ2-7, with D tentatively TRBD2 (5 bases). Sample: PBMCs or a T cell subset sorted from them (not recorded which). The receptor comes from a man aged 18 to 29 who had mild COVID-19 (a few samples of this study predate the infection). Cell type and time point are not known. CDR3 loop: CASSSGKEVGEQYV. The CDR3 coding sequence is TGTGCCAGCAGTTCCGGGAAGGAAGTCGGCGAGCAGTACGTC.